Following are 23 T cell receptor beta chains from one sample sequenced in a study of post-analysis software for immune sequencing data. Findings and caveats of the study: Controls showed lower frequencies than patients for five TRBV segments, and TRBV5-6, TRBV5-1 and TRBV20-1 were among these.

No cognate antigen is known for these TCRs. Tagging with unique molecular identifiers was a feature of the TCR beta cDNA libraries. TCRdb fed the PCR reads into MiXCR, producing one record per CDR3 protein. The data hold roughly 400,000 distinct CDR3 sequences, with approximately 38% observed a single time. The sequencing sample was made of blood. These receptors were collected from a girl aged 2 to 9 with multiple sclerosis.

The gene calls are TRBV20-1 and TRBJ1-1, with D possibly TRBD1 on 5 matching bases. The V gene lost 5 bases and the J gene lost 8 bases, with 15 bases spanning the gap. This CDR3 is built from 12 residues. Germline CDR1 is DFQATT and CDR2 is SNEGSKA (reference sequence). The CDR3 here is CSAGDGRIEAFF. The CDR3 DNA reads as TGCAGTGCTGGGGACGGCCGGATCGAAGCTTTCTTT.

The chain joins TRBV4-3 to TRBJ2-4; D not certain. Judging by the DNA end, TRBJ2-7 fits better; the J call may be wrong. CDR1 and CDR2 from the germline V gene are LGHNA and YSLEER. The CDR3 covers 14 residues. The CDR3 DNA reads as TGCGCCAGCAGCCAAGATGTCCAGGATTTCGAGCAGTACTTC. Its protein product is CASSQDVQDFEQYF.

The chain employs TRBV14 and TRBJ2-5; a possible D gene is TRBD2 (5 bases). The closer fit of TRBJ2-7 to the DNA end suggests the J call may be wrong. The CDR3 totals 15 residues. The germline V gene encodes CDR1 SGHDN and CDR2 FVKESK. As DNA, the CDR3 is TGTGCCAGCAGCCAATTGAAGTCACTAGGCTACGAGCAGTACTTC. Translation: CASSQLKSLGYEQYF.

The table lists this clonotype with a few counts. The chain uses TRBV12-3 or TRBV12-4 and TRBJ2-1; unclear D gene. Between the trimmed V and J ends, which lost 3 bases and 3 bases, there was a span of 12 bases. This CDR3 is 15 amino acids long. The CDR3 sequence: CASSLFGWGYNEQFF. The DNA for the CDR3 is TGTGCCAGCAGTTTGTTCGGTTGGGGCTACAATGAGCAGTTCTTC.

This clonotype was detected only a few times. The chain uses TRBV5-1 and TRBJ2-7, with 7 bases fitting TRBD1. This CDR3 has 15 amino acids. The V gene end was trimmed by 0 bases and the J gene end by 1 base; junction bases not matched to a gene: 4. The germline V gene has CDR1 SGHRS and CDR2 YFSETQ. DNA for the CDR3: TGCGCCAGCAGCTTGGAAGGGGGCTTGTCCTACGAGCAGTACTTC. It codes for CASSLEGGLSYEQYF. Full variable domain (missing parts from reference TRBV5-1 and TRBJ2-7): KAGVTQTPRYLIKTRGQQVTLSCSPISGHRSVSWYQQTPGQGLQFLFEYFSETQRNKGNFPGRFSGRQFSNSRSEMNVSTLELGDSALYLCASSLEGGLSYEQYFGPGTRLTVT.

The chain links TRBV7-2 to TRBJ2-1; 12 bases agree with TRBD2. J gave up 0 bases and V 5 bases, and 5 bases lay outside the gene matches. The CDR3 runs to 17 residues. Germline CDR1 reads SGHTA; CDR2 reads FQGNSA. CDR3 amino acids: CASSLTSGRLSYNEQFF. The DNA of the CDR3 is TGTGCCAGCAGCCTTACTAGCGGGAGGCTCTCCTACAATGAGCAGTTCTTC.

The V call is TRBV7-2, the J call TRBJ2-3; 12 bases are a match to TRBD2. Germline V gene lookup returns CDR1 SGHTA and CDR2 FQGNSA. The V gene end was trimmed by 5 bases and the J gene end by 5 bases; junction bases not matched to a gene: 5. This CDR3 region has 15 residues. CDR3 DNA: TGTGCCAGCAGCCCAATGGGACTAGCGGGAGATACGCAGTATTTT. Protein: CASSPMGLAGDTQYF.

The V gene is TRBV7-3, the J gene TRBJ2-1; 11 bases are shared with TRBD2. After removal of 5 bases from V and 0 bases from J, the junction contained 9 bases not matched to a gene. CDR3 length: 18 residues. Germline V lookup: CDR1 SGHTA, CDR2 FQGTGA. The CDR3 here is CASSELAGGPSSYNEQFF. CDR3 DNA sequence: TGTGCCAGCAGCGAGCTAGCGGGGGGACCGAGCTCCTACAATGAGCAGTTCTTC. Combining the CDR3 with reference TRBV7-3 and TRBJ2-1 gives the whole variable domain GAGVSQTPSNKVTEKGKYVELRCDPISGHTALYWYRQSLGQGPEFLIYFQGTGAADDSGLPNDRFFAVRPEGSVSTLKIQRTERGDSAVYLCASSELAGGPSSYNEQFFGPGTRLTVL.

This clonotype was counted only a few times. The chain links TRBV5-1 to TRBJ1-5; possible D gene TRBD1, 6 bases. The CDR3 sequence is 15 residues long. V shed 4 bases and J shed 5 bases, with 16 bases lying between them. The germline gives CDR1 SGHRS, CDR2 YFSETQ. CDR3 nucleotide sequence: TGCGCCAGCAGCCCTGGAGGGACACCGGATCAGCCCCAGCATTTT. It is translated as CASSPGGTPDQPQHF. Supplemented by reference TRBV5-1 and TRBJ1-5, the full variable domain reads KAGVTQTPRYLIKTRGQQVTLSCSPISGHRSVSWYQQTPGQGLQFLFEYFSETQRNKGNFPGRFSGRQFSNSRSEMNVSTLELGDSALYLCASSPGGTPDQPQHFGDGTRLSIL.

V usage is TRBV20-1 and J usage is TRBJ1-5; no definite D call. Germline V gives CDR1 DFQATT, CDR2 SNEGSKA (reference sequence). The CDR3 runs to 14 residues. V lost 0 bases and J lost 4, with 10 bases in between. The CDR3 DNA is TGCAGTGCTAGAGAGTGGGGTGGAAATCAGCCCCAGCATTTT. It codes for CSAREWGGNQPQHF.

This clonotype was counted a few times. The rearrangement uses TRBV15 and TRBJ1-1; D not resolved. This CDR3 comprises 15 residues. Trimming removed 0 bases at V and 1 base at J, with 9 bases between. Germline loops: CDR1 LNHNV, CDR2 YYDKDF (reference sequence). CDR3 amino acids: CATSRDLARNTEAFF. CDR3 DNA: TGTGCCACCAGCAGAGATCTGGCCAGGAACACTGAAGCTTTCTTT. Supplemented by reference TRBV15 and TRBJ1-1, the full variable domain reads DAMVIQNPRYQVTQFGKPVTLSCSQTLNHNVMYWYQQKSSQAPKLLFHYYDKDFNNEADTPDNFQSRRPNTSFCFLDIRSPGLGDTAMYLCATSRDLARNTEAFFGQGTRLTVV.

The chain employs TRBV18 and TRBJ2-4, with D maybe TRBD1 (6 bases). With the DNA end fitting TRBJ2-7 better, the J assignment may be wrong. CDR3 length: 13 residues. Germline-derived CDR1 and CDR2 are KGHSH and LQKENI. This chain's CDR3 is CASSPLGTFEQYF. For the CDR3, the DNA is TGTGCCAGCTCACCACTAGGGACATTCGAGCAGTACTTC.

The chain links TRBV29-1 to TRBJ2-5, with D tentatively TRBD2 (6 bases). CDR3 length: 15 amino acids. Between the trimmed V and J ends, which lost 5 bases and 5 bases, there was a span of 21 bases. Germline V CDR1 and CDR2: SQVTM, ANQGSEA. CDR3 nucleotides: TGCAGCGTTTGTTGGCGGGACTGGATAGGGGAGACCCAGTACTTC. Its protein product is CSVCWRDWIGETQYF.

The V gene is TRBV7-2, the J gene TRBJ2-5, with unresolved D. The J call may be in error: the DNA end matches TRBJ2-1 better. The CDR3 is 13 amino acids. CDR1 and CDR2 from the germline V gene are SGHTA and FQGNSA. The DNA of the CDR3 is TGTGCCAGCAGCTTGGGGTACCAAGAGACCCAGTTCTTC. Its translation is CASSLGYQETQFF.

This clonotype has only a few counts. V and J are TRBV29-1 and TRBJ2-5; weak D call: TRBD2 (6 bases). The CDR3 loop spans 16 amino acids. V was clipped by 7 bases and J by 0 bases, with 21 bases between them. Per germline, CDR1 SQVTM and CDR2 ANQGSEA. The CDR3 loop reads CSGAFPGLLYQETQYF. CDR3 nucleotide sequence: TGCAGCGGCGCCTTCCCGGGACTCCTGTACCAAGAGACCCAGTACTTC. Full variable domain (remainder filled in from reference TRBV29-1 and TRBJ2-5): SAVISQKPSRDICQRGTSLTIQCQVDSQVTMMFWYRQQPGQSLTLIATANQGSEATYESGFVIDKFPISRPNLTFSTLTVSNMSPEDSSIYLCSGAFPGLLYQETQYFGPGTRLLVL.

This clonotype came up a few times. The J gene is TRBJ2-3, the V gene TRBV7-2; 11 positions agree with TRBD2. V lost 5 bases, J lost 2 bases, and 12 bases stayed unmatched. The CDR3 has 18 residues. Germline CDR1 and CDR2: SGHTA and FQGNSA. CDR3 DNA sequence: TGTGCCAGCAGCGTTACTAGCGGGGGAGTATATTACACAGATACGCAGTATTTT. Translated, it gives CASSVTSGGVYYTDTQYF.

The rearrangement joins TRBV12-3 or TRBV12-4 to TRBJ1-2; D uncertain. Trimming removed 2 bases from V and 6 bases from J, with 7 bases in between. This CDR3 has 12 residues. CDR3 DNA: TGTGCCAGCAGTTTACAGCTAGATGGCTACACCTTC. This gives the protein CASSLQLDGYTF.

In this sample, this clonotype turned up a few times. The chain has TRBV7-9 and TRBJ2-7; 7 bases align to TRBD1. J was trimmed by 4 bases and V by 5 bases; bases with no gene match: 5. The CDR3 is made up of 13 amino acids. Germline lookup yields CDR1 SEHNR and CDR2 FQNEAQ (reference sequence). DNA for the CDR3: TGTGCCAGCAGCGACCGGGACAGTTACGAGCAGTACTTC. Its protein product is CASSDRDSYEQYF.

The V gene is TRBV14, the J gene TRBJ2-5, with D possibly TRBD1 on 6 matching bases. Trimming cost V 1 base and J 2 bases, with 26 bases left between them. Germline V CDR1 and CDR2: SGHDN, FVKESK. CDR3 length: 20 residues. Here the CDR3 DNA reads TGTGCCAGCAGCCAAGTTCTTCTGGTAGGGCTAGCCGGGACACAAGAGACCCAGTACTTC. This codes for CASSQVLLVGLAGTQETQYF.

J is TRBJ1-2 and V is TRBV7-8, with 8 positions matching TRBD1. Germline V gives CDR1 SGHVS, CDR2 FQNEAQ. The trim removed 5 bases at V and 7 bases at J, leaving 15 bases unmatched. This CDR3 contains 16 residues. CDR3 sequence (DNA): TGTGCCAGCAGCCTCGGCTTTACAGGGGGGGGGTCTGGCTACACCTTC. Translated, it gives CASSLGFTGGGSGYTF.

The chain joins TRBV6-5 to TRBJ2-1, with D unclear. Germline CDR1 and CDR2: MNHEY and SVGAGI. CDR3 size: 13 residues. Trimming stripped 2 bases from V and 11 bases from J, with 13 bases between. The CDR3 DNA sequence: TGTGCCAGCAGTTACCAATACATGGAGAAGCAGTTCTTC. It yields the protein CASSYQYMEKQFF.

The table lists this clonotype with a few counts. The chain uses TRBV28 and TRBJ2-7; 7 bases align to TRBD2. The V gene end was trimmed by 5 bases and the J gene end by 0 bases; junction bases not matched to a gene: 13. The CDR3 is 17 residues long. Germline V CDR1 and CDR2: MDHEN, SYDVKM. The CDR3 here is CASSPPRGGGSSYEQYF. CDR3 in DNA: TGTGCCAGCAGTCCCCCCCGCGGAGGCGGGAGCTCCTACGAGCAGTACTTC.

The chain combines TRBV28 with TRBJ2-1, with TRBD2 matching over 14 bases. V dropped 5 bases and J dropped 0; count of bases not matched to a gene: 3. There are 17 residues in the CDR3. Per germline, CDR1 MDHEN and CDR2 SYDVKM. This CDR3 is CASSGLAGGSSYNEQFF. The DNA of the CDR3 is TGTGCCAGCAGTGGACTAGCGGGAGGAAGCTCCTACAATGAGCAGTTCTTC.